Listed below are T cell receptor beta chains from one sample, sequenced in a study of neurological immune-mediated disorders. TCRdb independently ran MiXCR on the 5' RACE reads; one entry per CDR3 protein. Among tens of thousands of distinct CDR3 sequences, more than 20% were seen once, and the ten largest hold 4.6%. The sample taken for sequencing was PBMCs. Receptor source: a man aged 55-75 years with HTLV-1-associated myelopathy (HAM/TSP). Both conserved end residues are part of each CDR3. Fields, in order: V gene, D gene, clone size, J gene, CDR3 DNA, CDR3 protein. D genes are given only for firm matches. Expanded clones are given a class, and other clones once, few, many or no size at all.

TRBV20-1	TRBD1	many	TRBJ2-2	TGCAGTGCTAGGGAACCAGGACAGGGCGGAACCGGGGAGCTGTTTTTT	CSAREPGQGGTGELFF
TRBV20-1	.	many	TRBJ2-4	TGCAGTGCTAGTCAGGGGGCCAAAAACATTCAGTACTTC	CSASQGAKNIQYF
TRBV5-1	TRBD1	many	TRBJ2-7	TGCGCCAGCAGCAGCGGACCCGGACAGGAAAGCTCCTACGAGCAGTACTTC	CASSSGPGQESSYEQYF
TRBV20-1	TRBD2	few	TRBJ2-1	TGCAGTGCTATTTCGGGGAGCGGGAGGGCCTACAATGAGCAGTTCTTC	CSAISGSGRAYNEQFF
TRBV20-1	TRBD2	many	TRBJ2-5	TGCAGTGCTAGAATTCCGTCTAGCGGGACCCAAGAGACCCAGTACTTC	CSARIPSSGTQETQYF
TRBV12-3/TRBV12-4	.	many	TRBJ2-5	TGTGCCAGCAGTTTGTTCCAAGAGACCCAGTACTTC	CASSLFQETQYF
TRBV10-1	.	many	TRBJ1-4	TGCGCCAACCTTCAAAGGTCGCGGATCCGGTCTTGGGAACTGTTTTTT	CANLQRSRIRSWELFF
TRBV12-3/TRBV12-4	.	many	TRBJ2-5	TGTGCCAGCACCCGTTGGGGTGAAGAGACCCAGTACTTC	CASTRWGEETQYF
TRBV27	.	many	TRBJ1-6	TGTGCCAGCAGACGAGACAGCGGACTCATGGGCTCCTATAATTCACCCCTCCACTTT	CASRRDSGLMGSYNSPLHF
TRBV5-1	TRBD1	many	TRBJ2-3	TGCGCCAGCAGCGTTCTCCGGGACAGGGGGTCTGATACGCAGTATTTT	CASSVLRDRGSDTQYF
TRBV7-9	TRBD2	many	TRBJ2-3	TGTGCCAGCAGTCCCGGGAGGGGTACGCAGTATTTT	CASSPGRGTQYF
TRBV5-1	TRBD1	many	TRBJ1-4	TGCGCCAGCAGCATGACAGGGGACGCTGAAAAACTGTTTTTT	CASSMTGDAEKLFF
TRBV30	.	.	TRBJ1-4	TGTGCCTGGAGTGTCCCGTACCCGCGGAGCGAAAAACTGTTTTTT	CAWSVPYPRSEKLFF
TRBV4-1	.	many	TRBJ2-2	TGCGCCAGCAGCCAAGCGGGACCGGGCTCCACGGCGGGCGGGGAGCTGTTTTTT	CASSQAGPGSTAGGELFF
TRBV12-3/TRBV12-4	.	many	TRBJ1-1	TGTGCCAGCACCCTCAGGGGTTCTGGGGGCGGCCACACTGAAGCTTTCTTT	CASTLRGSGGGHTEAFF
TRBV7-2	.	many	TRBJ1-2	TGTGCCAGCAGCTTAGTTCCCGAGAGAACTAACTATGGCTACACCTTC	CASSLVPERTNYGYTF
TRBV5-1	.	many	TRBJ2-3	TGCGCCAGCAGCCAGCAATCGAGCACAGATACGCAGTATTTT	CASSQQSSTDTQYF